The clone carrying this TCR beta chain has at least ten counts. The data were obtained in a study of metastatic and nonmetastatic thyroid tumors. TCRdb re-clonotyped the PCR reads via MiXCR. The sample includes about 39,000 clones, approximately 20% of them seen just once. Germline-derived CDR1 and CDR2 are DFQATT and SNEGSKA (reference sequence). V lost 2 bases and J lost 2, with 7 bases in between. The CDR3 runs to 12 residues. No treatment had been given to any patient before thyroid surgery. This receptor was obtained from a female donor with papillary thyroid cancer or a benign thyroid nodule (not recorded which). Some clones in this sample may be carry-over from other donors' samples. Specimen: tumor tissue. The chain uses TRBV20-1 and TRBJ2-7; D uncertain. The CDR3 coding sequence is TGCAGTGCTAGATATCAGACCTACGAGCAGTACTTC. This sequence encodes CSARYQTYEQYF.